This entry lists 9 T cell receptor beta chains sequenced from one sample in a study of control samples from healthy donors and cancer patients. Data came from immunoSEQ multiplex PCR; TCRdb stores just in-frame clones and leaves some out. The sample has around 130,000 clones; 80% to 95% are singletons. Sequencing was done on a sample of blood. These receptor sequences come from a man aged 18 to 30 in good health.

The chain recombines TRBV6-1 with TRBJ1-5, with D possibly TRBD1 on 5 matching bases. CDR1 and CDR2 from the germline V gene are MNHNS and SASEGT. The CDR3 covers 15 residues. V was pared by 3 bases and J by 5 bases, with 14 bases between. The DNA for the CDR3 is TGTGCCAGCAGTGAGGGGTACCAGGGACATCAGCCCCAGCATTTT. Amino acid sequence: CASSEGYQGHQPQHF.

CDR3 protein: CASSQQTVGAGYTF. The CDR3 DNA follows: TGTGCCAGCAGCCAACAGACAGTAGGAGCCGGCTACACCTTC. The chain links TRBV14 to TRBJ1-2; tentative D call: TRBD1 (5 bases). Germline V gene sequence: CDR1 SGHDN, CDR2 FVKESK. With 2 bases removed from V and 8 bases from J, the gap between germline ends came to 15 bases. The CDR3 consists of 14 residues.

J is TRBJ2-5 and V is TRBV7-9; D tentatively fits TRBD1 or TRBD2 (6 bases each). CDR1 SEHNR and CDR2 FQNEAQ come from the germline V gene (reference sequence). The CDR3 contains 17 residues. The germline V and J ends were trimmed by 1 base and 9 bases, with 24 bases remaining between them. The CDR3 region has the DNA TGTGCCAGCAGCTTAGTGTTCGGGGACACGGCCGGAGGGGCCCAGTACTTC. Encoded protein: CASSLVFGDTAGGAQYF.

The V call is TRBV10-3, the J call TRBJ2-3; 9 bases map to TRBD2. The junction had 11 bases not matched to a gene; V was cut back by 0 bases and J by 7 bases. This CDR3 is 17 amino acids long. Germline V CDR1 and CDR2: ENHRY, SYGVKD. The CDR3 sequence is CAISESTVAGAIYTQYF. The CDR3 bases are TGTGCCATCAGTGAGTCGACGGTAGCGGGGGCGATTTATACGCAGTATTTT.

The V and J genes are TRBV11-2 and TRBJ1-4, with D perhaps TRBD1 (5 bases). V lost 2 bases and J 8 bases, leaving 12 bases between the germline ends. The CDR3 is 14 amino acids. Germline V lookup: CDR1 SGHAT, CDR2 FQNNGV. The CDR3 nucleotides read TGTGCCAGCAGCTTAACTTCCAGGGCGGAAAAACTGTTTTTT. Translating it yields CASSLTSRAEKLFF.

The genes are TRBV4-1 and TRBJ1-1, with D perhaps matching TRBD1 (5 bases). Trimming pared 3 bases from V and 1 base from J, leaving 15 bases between. CDR3 length: 16 residues. Germline CDR1 is MGHRA and CDR2 is YSYEKL. The CDR3 spells CASSHPTGTENTEAFF. The CDR3 bases are TGCGCCAGCAGCCATCCGACTGGGACGGAGAACACTGAAGCTTTCTTT.

The V and J genes are TRBV30 and TRBJ2-3, with 7 bases that match TRBD1. The CDR3 consists of 13 residues. J was trimmed by 4 bases and V by 3 bases; bases with no gene match: 4. The germline gives CDR1 GTSNPN, CDR2 SVGIG (reference sequence). CDR3 in amino acids: CAWRSTGADTQYF. The CDR3 DNA reads TGTGCCTGGAGGTCTACAGGGGCAGATACGCAGTATTTT.

The chain links TRBV15 to TRBJ1-4; D perhaps matches TRBD1 (5 bases). The CDR3 is made up of 15 amino acids. Germline values: CDR1 LNHNV, CDR2 YYDKDF (reference sequence). The germline V and J ends were trimmed by 3 bases and 8 bases, with 16 bases remaining between them. CDR3 nucleotide sequence: TGTGCCACCAGCAGTCCGAGGGACTACGTCGAAAAACTGTTTTTT. Translation: CATSSPRDYVEKLFF.

This chain uses TRBV6-5 with TRBJ1-1, with D unclear. In germline, CDR1 is MNHEY, CDR2 SVGAGI. This CDR3 region has 13 residues. V was pared by 4 bases and J by 0 bases, with 6 bases between. This chain's CDR3 is CASSSQLNTEAFF. The CDR3 DNA reads TGTGCCAGCAGTTCGCAGCTGAACACTGAAGCTTTCTTT.